This T cell receptor (beta chain) was found in a study of siplizumab effects on memory and regulatory T cells. Study outcomes and limitations: Naive T cells looked more diverse than memory cells, and they looked like major contributors to the alloresponse. The study did not confirm that proliferating Tregs from siplizumab cultures were suppressive. Roughly 75-97% of proliferating clones (CD4+ or CD8+) could not be assigned a naive or memory phenotype.

Produced via immunoSEQ multiplex PCR; TCRdb's table is partial and in-frame only. The table includes some 96,000 clones, less than 95% detected once. Per the germline V gene, CDR1 is SGHAT and CDR2 is FQDESV (reference sequence). This CDR3 region has 17 residues. V lost 5 bases, J lost 2 bases, and 9 bases stayed unmatched. As regards this clone: Antigen unknown.

The chain has TRBV11-1 and TRBJ2-3; 11 bases match TRBD2. This clonotype was obtained from a human donor in good health. The specimen sequenced was non-Treg CD4+ T cells sorted from blood. The CDR3 loop reads CASSERLAGRFTDTQYF. CDR3 nucleotides: TGTGCCAGCAGCGAAAGACTAGCGGGGCGATTCACAGATACGCAGTATTTT.